The rows below give T cell receptor beta chains drawn from one sample of a study of T cells in Graves' hyperthyroidism and ophthalmopathy. TCRdb used MiXCR to reprocess the multiplex PCR reads, holding one entry per CDR3 protein. The table shows about 400,000 distinct CDR3 sequences, with around a sixth occurring only once. The sample consisted of blood. These receptors were obtained from a woman between 18 and 30 years old with Graves' hyperthyroidism. CDR3s include the opening cysteine and the closing phenylalanine or tryptophan. A D gene is named only where the DNA matches it firmly. Some rows mark clone size as missing; the rest say once, few, many or name a class of expanded clone.

v_call: TRBV7-2
clone_size: many
d_call: .
cdr3_length: 12
j_call: TRBJ2-2
cdr3_nt: TGTGCCAGCAGACCGATTTTAGGGGAGCTGTTTTTT
cdr3_aa: CASRPILGELFF

v_call: TRBV29-1
clone_size: few
d_call: .
cdr3_length: 12
j_call: TRBJ2-3
cdr3_nt: TGCAGCGTTGAAAAGGGGGCAGATACGCAGTATTTT
cdr3_aa: CSVEKGADTQYF

v_call: TRBV7-9
clone_size: .
d_call: TRBD2
cdr3_length: 15
j_call: TRBJ2-1
cdr3_nt: TGTGCCAGCACGGAGACGTCTAGCGGGAGGAATGAGCAGTTCTTC
cdr3_aa: CASTETSSGRNEQFF

v_call: TRBV6-1
clone_size: many
d_call: .
cdr3_length: 14
j_call: TRBJ2-7
cdr3_nt: TGTGCCAGCAGTCTAAGCGGAAGCTCCTACGAGCAGTACTTC
cdr3_aa: CASSLSGSSYEQYF

v_call: TRBV19
clone_size: few
d_call: .
cdr3_length: 16
j_call: TRBJ2-5
cdr3_nt: TGTGCCAGTAGTATAGAACCAGCGGACCAAGGAGAGACCCAGTACTTC
cdr3_aa: CASSIEPADQGETQYF

v_call: TRBV6-4
clone_size: .
d_call: .
cdr3_length: 16
j_call: TRBJ2-5
cdr3_nt: TGTGCCAGCAGTGACAAAGAGTCAGAACATCAAGAGACCCAGTACTTC
cdr3_aa: CASSDKESEHQETQYF

v_call: TRBV7-2
clone_size: many
d_call: .
cdr3_length: 14
j_call: TRBJ2-5
cdr3_nt: TGTGCCAGCAGCACATACGGTGGACAAGAGACCCAGTACTTC
cdr3_aa: CASSTYGGQETQYF

v_call: TRBV20-1
clone_size: many
d_call: TRBD2
cdr3_length: 16
j_call: TRBJ2-3
cdr3_nt: TGCAGTGCTAGAGTCACAGCGGGAGGTTTAACAGATACGCAGTATTTT
cdr3_aa: CSARVTAGGLTDTQYF

v_call: TRBV6-2/TRBV6-3
clone_size: .
d_call: .
cdr3_length: 14
j_call: TRBJ1-2
cdr3_nt: TGTGCCAGCAGTCTCCCCAGGGGAGTGTATGGCTACACCTTC
cdr3_aa: CASSLPRGVYGYTF

v_call: TRBV28
clone_size: many
d_call: TRBD1
cdr3_length: 14
j_call: TRBJ1-2
cdr3_nt: TGTGCCAGCAGTTTAGGAGACAGGGGCTATGGCTACACCTTC
cdr3_aa: CASSLGDRGYGYTF